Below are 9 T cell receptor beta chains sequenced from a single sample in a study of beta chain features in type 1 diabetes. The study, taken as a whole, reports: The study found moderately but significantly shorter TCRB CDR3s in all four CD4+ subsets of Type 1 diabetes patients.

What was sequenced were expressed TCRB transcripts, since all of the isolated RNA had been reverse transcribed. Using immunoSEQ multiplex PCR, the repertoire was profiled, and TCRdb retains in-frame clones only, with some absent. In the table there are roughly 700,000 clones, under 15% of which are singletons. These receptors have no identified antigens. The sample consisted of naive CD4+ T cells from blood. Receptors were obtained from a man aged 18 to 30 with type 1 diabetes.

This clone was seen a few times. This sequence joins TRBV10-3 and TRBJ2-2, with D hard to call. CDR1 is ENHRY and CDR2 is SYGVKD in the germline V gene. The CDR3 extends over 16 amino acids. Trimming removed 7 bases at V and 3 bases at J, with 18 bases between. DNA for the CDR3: TGTGCCATCAACCCCCACTTGCTTGGGGACACCGGGGAGCTGTTTTTT. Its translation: CAINPHLLGDTGELFF.

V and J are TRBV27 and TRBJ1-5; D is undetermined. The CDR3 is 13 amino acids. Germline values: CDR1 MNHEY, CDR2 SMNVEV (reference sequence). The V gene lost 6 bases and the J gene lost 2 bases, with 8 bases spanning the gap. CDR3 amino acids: CASRREGNQPQHF. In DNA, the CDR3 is TGTGCCAGCAGGAGGGAGGGCAATCAGCCCCAGCATTTT.

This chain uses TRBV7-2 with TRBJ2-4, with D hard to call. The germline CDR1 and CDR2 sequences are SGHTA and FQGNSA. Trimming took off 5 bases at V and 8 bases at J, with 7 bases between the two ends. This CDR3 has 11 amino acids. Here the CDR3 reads CASSLQHIQYF. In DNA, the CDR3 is TGTGCCAGCAGCCTCCAGCACATTCAGTACTTC. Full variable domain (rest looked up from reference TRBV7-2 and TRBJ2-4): GAGVSQSPSNKVTEKGKDVELRCDPISGHTALYWYRQSLGQGLEFLIYFQGNSAPDKSGLPSDRFSAERTGGSVSTLTIQRTQQEDSAVYLCASSLQHIQYFGAGTRLSVL.

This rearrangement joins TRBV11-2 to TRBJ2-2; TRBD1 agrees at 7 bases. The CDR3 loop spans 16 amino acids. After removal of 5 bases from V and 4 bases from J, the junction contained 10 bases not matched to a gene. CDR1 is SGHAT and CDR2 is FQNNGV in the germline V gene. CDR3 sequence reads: CASSPNRDSSTGELFF. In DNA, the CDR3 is TGTGCCAGCAGCCCTAACCGGGACAGCTCCACCGGGGAGCTGTTTTTT.

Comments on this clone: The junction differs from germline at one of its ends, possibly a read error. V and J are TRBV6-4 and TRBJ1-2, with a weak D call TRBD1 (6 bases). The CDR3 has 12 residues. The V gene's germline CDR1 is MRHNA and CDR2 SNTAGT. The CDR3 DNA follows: TGTGCCAGCGTCGCGCAGACAGGTGCCTATATCTTC. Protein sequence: CASVAQTGAYIF.

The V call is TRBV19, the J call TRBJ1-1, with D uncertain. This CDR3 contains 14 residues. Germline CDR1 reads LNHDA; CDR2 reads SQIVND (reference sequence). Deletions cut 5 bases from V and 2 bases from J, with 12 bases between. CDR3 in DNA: TGTGCCAGTAGTCTGATAGGAACCAACACTGAAGCTTTCTTT. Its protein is CASSLIGTNTEAFF.

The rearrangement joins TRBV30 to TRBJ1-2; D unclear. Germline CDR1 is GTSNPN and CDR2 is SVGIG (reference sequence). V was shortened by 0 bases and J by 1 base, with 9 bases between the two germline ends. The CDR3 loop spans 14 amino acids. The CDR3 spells CAWSVERFNYGYTF. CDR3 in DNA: TGTGCCTGGAGTGTAGAAAGGTTTAACTATGGCTACACCTTC.

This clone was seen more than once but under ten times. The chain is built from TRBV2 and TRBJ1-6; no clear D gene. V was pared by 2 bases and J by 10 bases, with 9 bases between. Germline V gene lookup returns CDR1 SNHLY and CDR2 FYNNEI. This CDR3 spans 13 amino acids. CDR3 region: CASSELSYSPLHF. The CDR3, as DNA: TGTGCCAGCAGTGAATTGTCCTACTCACCCCTCCACTTT.

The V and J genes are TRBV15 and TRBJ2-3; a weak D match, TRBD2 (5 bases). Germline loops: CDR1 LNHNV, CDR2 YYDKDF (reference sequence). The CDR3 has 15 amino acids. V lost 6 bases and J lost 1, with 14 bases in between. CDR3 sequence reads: CATRLGGGGTDTQYF. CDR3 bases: TGTGCCACCAGGTTAGGAGGCGGTGGCACAGATACGCAGTATTTT. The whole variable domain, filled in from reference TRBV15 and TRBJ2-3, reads DAMVIQNPRYQVTQFGKPVTLSCSQTLNHNVMYWYQQKSSQAPKLLFHYYDKDFNNEADTPDNFQSRRPNTSFCFLDIRSPGLGDTAMYLCATRLGGGGTDTQYFGPGTRLTVL.